This T cell receptor beta chain was sequenced for a study of Ad26.COV2.S vaccination and SARS-CoV-2 variants. Assay used: immunoSEQ multiplex PCR; TCRdb lists only in-frame clones, some missing. Among around 370,000 clones listed, roughly 85% were seen once. Treatment meaning: roughly 19 received Ad26.COV2.S at low or high dose, single or two shots; 5 received placebo; per-sample allocation not given. The samples date from day 63 after the first vaccine or placebo injection. Trimming removed 5 bases from V and 1 base from J; junction bases left unmatched: 13. This CDR3 region has 17 residues. The germline V gene encodes CDR1 LNHDA and CDR2 SQIVND (reference sequence).

Sample: peripheral blood, taken in a trial of Ad26.COV2.S vaccine versus placebo. This receptor was identified in a person between 18 and 65 years old who received the Ad26.COV2.S COVID-19 vaccine or a placebo. The rearrangement uses TRBV19 and TRBJ1-1, with 7 bases aligning to TRBD1. CDR3 in amino acids: CASSEHRGNKGNTEAFF. The CDR3 nucleotides read TGTGCCAGTAGTGAACACAGGGGAAATAAGGGGAACACTGAAGCTTTCTTT.